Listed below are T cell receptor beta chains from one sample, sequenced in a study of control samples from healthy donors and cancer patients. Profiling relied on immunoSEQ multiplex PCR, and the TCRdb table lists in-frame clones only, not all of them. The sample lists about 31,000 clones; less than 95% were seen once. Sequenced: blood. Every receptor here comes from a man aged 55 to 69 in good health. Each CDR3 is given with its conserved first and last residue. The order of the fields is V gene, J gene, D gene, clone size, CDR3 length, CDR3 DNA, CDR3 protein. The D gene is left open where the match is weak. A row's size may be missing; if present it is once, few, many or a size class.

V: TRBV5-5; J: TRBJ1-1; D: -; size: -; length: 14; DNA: TGTGCCAGCAGCTGGACAGAGGGAATGACTGAAGCTTTCTTT; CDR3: CASSWTEGMTEAFF
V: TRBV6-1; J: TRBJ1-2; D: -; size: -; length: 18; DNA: TGTGCCAGCAGTGAAGGGTGGGGCAGGGGTATAACTAACTATGGCTACACCTTC; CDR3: CASSEGWGRGITNYGYTF
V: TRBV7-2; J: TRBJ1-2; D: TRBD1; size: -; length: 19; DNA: TGTGCCAGCAGCTTAGACCAGCTGAGGACGGGACAGGGTTTTAAAGGCTACACCTTC; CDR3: CASSLDQLRTGQGFKGYTF
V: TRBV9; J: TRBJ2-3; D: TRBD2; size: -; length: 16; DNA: TGTGCCAGCAGCGTAGGCCTAGCGGGTACGCAGGGTACGCAGTATTTT; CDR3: CASSVGLAGTQGTQYF
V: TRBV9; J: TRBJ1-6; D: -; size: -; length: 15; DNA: TGTGCCAGCAGCGTAGGTCTACAGGGCAATTCACCCCTCCACTTT; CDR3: CASSVGLQGNSPLHF
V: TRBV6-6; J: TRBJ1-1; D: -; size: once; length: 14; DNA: TGTGCCAGCATCCTGGCGGGGAAGAACACTGAAGCTTTCTTT; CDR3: CASILAGKNTEAFF
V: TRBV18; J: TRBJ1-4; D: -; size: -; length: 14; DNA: TGTGCCAGCTCACCAGGTGGGAATAGTGAAAAACTGTTTTTT; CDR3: CASSPGGNSEKLFF
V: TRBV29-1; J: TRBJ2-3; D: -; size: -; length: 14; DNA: TGCAGCATTGACACGGGGTTGGGCACAGATACGCAGTATTTT; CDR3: CSIDTGLGTDTQYF
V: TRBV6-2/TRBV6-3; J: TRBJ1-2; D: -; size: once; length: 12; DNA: TGTGCCAGCAGTTACAGCTTCTATGGCTACACCTTC; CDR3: CASSYSFYGYTF
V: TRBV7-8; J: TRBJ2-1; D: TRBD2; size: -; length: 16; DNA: TGTGCCAGCAGCCTCTTAGCGGGGAGTTCCTTCAATGAGCAGTTCTTC; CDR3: CASSLLAGSSFNEQFF
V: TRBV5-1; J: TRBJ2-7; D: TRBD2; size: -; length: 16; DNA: TGCGCCAGCAGCTTGGGTAGCGGGGTTACCTCCTACGAGCAGTACTTC; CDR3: CASSLGSGVTSYEQYF
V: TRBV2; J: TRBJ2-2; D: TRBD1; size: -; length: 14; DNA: TGTGCCAGCAGCAGACAGGGGGACACCGGGGAGCTGTTTTTT; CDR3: CASSRQGDTGELFF
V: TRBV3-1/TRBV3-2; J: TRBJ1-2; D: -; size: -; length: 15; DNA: TGTGCCAGCAGCCAAGATCCTCGCAGGGTGGGTGGCTACACCTTC; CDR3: CASSQDPRRVGGYTF
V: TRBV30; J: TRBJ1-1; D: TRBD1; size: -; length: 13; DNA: TGTGCCTGGGTCACAGGGGTTGGCACTGAAGCTTTCTTT; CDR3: CAWVTGVGTEAFF
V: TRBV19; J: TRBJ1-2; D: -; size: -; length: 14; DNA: TGTGCCAGTAGTATCCCGGGGTCGTCGAGCGGCTACACCTTC; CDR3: CASSIPGSSSGYTF
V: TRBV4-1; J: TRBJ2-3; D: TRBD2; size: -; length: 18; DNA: TGCGCCAGCAGCCATGCCGGGACTAGCGGGGAACCCCGGTATACGCAGTATTTT; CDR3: CASSHAGTSGEPRYTQYF
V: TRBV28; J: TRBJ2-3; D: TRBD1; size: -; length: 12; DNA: TGTGCCAGCCGGGACAGACCAGATACGCAGTATTTT; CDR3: CASRDRPDTQYF
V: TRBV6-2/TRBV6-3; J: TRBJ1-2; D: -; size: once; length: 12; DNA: TGTGCCAGCAGTCCGGGCAACTATGGCTACACCTTC; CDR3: CASSPGNYGYTF
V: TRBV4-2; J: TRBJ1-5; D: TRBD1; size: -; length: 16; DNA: TGTGCCAGCAGCCCCTACCGACAGGGAGTTCAAAAGCCCCAGCATTTT; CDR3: CASSPYRQGVQKPQHF
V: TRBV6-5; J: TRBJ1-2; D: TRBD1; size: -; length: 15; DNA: TGTGCCAGCGCGGGACAGGCGGCGAGTACCTATGGCTACACCTTC; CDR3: CASAGQAASTYGYTF
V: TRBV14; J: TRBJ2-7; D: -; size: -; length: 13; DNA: TGTGCCAGCAGCCAAAACATGGTGGGCGAGCAGTACTTC; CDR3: CASSQNMVGEQYF
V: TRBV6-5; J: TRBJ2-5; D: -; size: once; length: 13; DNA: TGTGCCAGCACCGCAACTGTCCAAGAGACCCAGTACTTC; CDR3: CASTATVQETQYF